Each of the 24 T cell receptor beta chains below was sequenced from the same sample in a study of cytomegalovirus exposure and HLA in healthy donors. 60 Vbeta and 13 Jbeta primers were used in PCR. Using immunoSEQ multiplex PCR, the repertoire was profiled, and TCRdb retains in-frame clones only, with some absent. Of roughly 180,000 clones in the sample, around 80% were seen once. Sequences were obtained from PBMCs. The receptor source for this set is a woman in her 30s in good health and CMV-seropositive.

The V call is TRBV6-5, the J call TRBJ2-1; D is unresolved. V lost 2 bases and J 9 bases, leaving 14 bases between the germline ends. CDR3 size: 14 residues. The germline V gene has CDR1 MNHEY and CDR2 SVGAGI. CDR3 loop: CASSYTLLSPEQFF. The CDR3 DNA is TGTGCCAGCAGTTACACATTGCTCAGTCCTGAGCAGTTCTTC.

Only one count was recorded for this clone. The CDR3 region has the DNA TGCGCCAGTAAACCTCGGGCACAGGGTAACACCGGGGAGCTGTTTTTT. This encodes CASKPRAQGNTGELFF. This rearrangement joins TRBV5-1 to TRBJ2-2, with D possibly matching TRBD1 (6 bases). Germline V gives CDR1 SGHRS, CDR2 YFSETQ. Trimming left V 8 bases short and J 2 bases short, with 19 bases between. This CDR3 has 16 residues.

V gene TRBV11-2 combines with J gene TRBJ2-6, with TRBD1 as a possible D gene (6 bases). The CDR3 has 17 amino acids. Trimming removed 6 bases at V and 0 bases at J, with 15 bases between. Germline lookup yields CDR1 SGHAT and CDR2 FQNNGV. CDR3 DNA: TGTGCCAGCAGGCCCGGGACACTGCGCTCTGGGGCCAACGTCCTGACTTTC. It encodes CASRPGTLRSGANVLTF.

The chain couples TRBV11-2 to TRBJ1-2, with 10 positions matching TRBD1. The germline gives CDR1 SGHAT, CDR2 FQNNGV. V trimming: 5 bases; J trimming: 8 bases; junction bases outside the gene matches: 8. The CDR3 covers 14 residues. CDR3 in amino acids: CASSPDRGLRGYTF. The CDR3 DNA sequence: TGTGCCAGCAGCCCAGACAGGGGGCTCAGGGGCTACACCTTC.

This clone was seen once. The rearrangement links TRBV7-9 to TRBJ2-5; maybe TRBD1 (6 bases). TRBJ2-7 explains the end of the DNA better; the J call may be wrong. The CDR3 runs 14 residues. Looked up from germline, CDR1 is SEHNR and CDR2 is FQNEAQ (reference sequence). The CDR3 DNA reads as TGTGCCAGCAGCTTGGGGACATACTCCTACGAGCAGTACTTC. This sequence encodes CASSLGTYSYEQYF.

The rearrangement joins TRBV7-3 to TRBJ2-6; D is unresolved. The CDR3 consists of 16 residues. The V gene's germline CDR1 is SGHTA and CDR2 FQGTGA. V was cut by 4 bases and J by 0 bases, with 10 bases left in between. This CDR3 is CASSSDTTSGANVLTF. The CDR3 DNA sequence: TGTGCCAGCAGCTCCGACACCACCTCTGGGGCCAACGTCCTGACTTTC.

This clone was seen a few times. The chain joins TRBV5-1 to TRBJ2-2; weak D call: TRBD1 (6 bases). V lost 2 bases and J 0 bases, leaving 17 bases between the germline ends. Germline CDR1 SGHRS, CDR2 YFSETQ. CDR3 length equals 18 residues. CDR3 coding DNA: TGCGCCAGCAGCTTAAGGTACAGGGCTGCCACGAACACCGGGGAGCTGTTTTTT. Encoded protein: CASSLRYRAATNTGELFF.

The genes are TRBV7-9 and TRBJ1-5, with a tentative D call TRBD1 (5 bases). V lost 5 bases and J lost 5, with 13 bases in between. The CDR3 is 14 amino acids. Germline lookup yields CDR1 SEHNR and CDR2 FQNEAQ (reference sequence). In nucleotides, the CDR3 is TGTGCCAGCAGCCCATGGACAAGCGATCAGCCCCAGCATTTT. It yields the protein CASSPWTSDQPQHF.

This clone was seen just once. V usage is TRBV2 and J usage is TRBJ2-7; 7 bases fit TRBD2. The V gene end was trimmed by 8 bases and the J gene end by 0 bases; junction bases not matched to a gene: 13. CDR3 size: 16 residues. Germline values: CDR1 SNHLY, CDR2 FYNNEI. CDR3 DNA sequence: TGTGCCAGCGTCCCGGCTCCAGCGGGACCCTCCTACGAGCAGTACTTC. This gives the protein CASVPAPAGPSYEQYF.

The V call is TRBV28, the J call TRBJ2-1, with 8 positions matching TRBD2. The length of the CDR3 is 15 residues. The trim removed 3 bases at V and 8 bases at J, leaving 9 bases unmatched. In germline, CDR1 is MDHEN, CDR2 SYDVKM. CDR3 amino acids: CASSFFRGGGYEQFF. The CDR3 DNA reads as TGTGCCAGCAGTTTTTTCCGGGGGGGAGGGTATGAGCAGTTCTTC.

CDR3 in DNA: TGTGCCAGCAGCCCCCTAGCGGGGGCCTACAATGAGCAGTTCTTC. The encoded protein is CASSPLAGAYNEQFF. The chain joins TRBV7-3 to TRBJ2-1, with 10 bases matching TRBD2. V lost 5 bases and J lost 2; bases outside the gene matches: 3. Per germline, CDR1 SGHTA and CDR2 FQGTGA. The CDR3 spans 15 residues.

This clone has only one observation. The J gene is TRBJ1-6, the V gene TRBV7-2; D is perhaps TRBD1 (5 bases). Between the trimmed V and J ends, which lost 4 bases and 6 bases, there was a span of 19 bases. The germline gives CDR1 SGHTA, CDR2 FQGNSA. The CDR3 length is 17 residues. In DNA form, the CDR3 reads TGTGCCAGCAGCTCATTAGTGGCGGGACGCTTTAATTCACCCCTCCACTTT. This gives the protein CASSSLVAGRFNSPLHF.

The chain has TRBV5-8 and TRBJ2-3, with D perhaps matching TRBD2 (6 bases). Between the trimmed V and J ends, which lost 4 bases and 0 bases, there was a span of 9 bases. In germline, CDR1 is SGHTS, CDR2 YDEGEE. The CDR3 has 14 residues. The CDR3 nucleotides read TGTGCCAGCAGCCTGGCGGGGAGCACAGATACGCAGTATTTT. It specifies CASSLAGSTDTQYF.

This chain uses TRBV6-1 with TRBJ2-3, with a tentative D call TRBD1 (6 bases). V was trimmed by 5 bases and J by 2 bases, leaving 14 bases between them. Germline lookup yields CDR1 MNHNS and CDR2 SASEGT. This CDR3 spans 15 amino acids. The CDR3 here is CASSPTGTNTDTQYF. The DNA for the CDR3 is TGTGCCAGCAGTCCTACAGGGACGAACACAGATACGCAGTATTTT.

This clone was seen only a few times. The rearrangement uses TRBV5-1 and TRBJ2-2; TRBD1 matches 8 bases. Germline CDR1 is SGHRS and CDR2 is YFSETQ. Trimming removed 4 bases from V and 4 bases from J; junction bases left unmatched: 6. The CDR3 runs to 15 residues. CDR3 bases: TGCGCCAGCAGCCCCGACAGGGGAGGCACCGGGGAGCTGTTTTTT. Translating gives CASSPDRGGTGELFF.

This CDR3 is CASKDRPNPNEKLFF. The DNA of the CDR3 is TGTGCCAGTAAGGACAGGCCTAACCCGAATGAAAAACTGTTTTTT. The chain recombines TRBV19 with TRBJ1-4, with 7 bases lining up with TRBD1. The germline V gene has CDR1 LNHDA and CDR2 SQIVND (reference sequence). V was pared by 7 bases and J by 5 bases, with 10 bases of the junction left unmatched. This CDR3 spans 15 amino acids.

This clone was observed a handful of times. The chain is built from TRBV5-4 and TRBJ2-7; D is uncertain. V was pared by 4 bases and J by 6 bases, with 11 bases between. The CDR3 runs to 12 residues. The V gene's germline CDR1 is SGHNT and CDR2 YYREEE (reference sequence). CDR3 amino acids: CASSLSEAEQYF. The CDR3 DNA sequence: TGTGCCAGCAGCCTCAGTGAGGCCGAGCAGTACTTC.

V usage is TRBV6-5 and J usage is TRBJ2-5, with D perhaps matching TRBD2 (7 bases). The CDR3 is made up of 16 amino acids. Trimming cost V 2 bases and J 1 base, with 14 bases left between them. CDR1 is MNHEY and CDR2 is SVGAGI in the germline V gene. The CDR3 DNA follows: TGTGCCAGCAGTTACCACCGTGCGGGGGCCCAAGAGACCCAGTACTTC. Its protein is CASSYHRAGAQETQYF.

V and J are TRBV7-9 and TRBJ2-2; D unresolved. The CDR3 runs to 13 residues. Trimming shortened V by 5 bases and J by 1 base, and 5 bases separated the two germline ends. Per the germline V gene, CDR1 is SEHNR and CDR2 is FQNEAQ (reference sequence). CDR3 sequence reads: CASSLKNTGELFF. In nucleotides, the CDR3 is TGTGCCAGCAGCCTAAAGAACACCGGGGAGCTGTTTTTT.

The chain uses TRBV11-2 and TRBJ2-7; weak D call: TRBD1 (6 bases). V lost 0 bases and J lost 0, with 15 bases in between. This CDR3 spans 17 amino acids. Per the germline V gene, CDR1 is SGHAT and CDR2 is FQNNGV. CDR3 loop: CASSLEVQGQVSYEQYF. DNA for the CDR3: TGTGCCAGCAGCTTAGAGGTTCAGGGACAAGTCTCCTACGAGCAGTACTTC.

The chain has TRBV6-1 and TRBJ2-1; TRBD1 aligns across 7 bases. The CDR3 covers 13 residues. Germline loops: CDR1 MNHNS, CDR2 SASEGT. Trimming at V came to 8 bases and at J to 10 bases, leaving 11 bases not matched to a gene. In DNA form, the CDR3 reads TGTGCCAGCGGGGACAGTCACAGACCGGAGCAGTTCTTC. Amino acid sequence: CASGDSHRPEQFF.

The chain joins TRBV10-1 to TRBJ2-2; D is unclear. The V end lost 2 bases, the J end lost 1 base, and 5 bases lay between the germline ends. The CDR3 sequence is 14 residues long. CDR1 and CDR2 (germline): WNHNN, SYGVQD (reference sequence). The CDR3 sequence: CASSEPGNTGELFF. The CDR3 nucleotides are TGCGCCAGCAGTGAGCCGGGGAACACCGGGGAGCTGTTTTTT.

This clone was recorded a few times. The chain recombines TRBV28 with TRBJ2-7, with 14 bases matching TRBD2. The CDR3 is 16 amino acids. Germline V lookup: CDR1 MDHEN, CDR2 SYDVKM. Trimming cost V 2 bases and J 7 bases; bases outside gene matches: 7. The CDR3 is CASSLVRLAGGQEQYF. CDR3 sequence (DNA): TGTGCCAGCAGTTTAGTACGACTAGCGGGGGGGCAAGAGCAGTACTTC.

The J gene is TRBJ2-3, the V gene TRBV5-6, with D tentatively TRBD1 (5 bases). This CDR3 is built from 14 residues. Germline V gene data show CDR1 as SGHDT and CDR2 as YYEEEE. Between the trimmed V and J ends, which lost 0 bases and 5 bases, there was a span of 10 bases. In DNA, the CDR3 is TGTGCCAGCAGCTTGGAAGGGGTGGGAGATACGCAGTATTTT. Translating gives CASSLEGVGDTQYF. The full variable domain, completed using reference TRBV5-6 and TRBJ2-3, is DAGVTQSPTHLIKTRGQQVTLRCSPKSGHDTVSWYQQALGQGPQFIFQYYEEEERQRGNFPDRFSGHQFPNYSSELNVNALLLGDSALYLCASSLEGVGDTQYFGPGTRLTVL.